Listed here is a single T cell receptor (beta chain). This sample stems from a study of brain T cells in children with intractable seizures. Profiled with immunoSEQ multiplex PCR; TCRdb holds only in-frame clones, not every one. The sample carries about 320,000 clones, over 90% recorded once. Time point denoted: blood from clinic visit 5 months post-surgery; TSC patient then seizure free. CDR1 is SGHTS, CDR2 YDEGEE, per germline. V gave up 7 bases and J gave up 5 bases; unmatched junction bases: 5. CDR3 size: 12 residues. This clonotype was sampled from a boy younger than two with tuberous sclerosis and intractable seizures. The specimen was peripheral blood, collected less than 6 months after surgery. The genes are TRBV5-8 and TRBJ1-1, with 7 nucleotides matching TRBD1. For the CDR3, the DNA is TGTGCCAGCGGACAGGTTGGGACTGAAGCTTTCTTT. Translated: CASGQVGTEAFF.